The 29 T cell receptor beta chains below come from one sample, sequenced in a study of blood T cell repertoires in COVID-19. The repertoire was sequenced with immunoSEQ multiplex PCR; TCRdb's copy has only in-frame clones and lacks some. Of 400,000 to 450,000 clones in the sample, approximately 91% are singletons; the top ten hold roughly 1.5%. Specimen: peripheral blood. The source of these receptors is a woman aged 40 to 55 with COVID-19, enrolled during active disease.

This clone was recorded only once. This rearrangement joins TRBV6-2 or TRBV6-3 to TRBJ1-2; D is undetermined. Trimming took off 2 bases at V and 3 bases at J, with 16 bases between the two ends. Germline values: CDR1 MNHEY, CDR2 SVGEGT. The CDR3 runs 16 residues. The DNA for the CDR3 is TGTGCCAGCAGTTACGGGAGCTCCCTCGGCGACTATGGCTACACCTTC. This translates into CASSYGSSLGDYGYTF.

The chain employs TRBV30 and TRBJ2-1; tentative D call: TRBD2 (6 bases). CDR1 and CDR2 (germline): GTSNPN, SVGIG (reference sequence). The V and J ends lost 6 bases and 10 bases respectively, with 13 bases between them. This CDR3 spans 11 amino acids. In DNA form, the CDR3 reads TGTGCCTGCGGTAGAGCGGGCGAGCAGTTCTTC. Its translation is CACGRAGEQFF.

The V call is TRBV27, the J call TRBJ1-1; no clear D. Trimming removed 0 bases at V and 3 bases at J, with 8 bases between. This CDR3 region has 14 residues. Germline V gene sequence: CDR1 MNHEY, CDR2 SMNVEV (reference sequence). The CDR3 loop reads CASSLSAEYTEAFF. DNA for the CDR3: TGTGCCAGCAGTTTATCTGCGGAGTACACTGAAGCTTTCTTT.

This clone was counted once. This chain connects TRBV29-1 to TRBJ2-1; TRBD2 is a possible D gene (6 bases). This CDR3 region has 14 residues. V was shortened by 3 bases and J by 1 base, with 10 bases between the two germline ends. CDR1 is SQVTM and CDR2 is ANQGSEA in the germline V gene. In nucleotides, the CDR3 is TGCAGCGTTGATGGGGGGATTTCCTACAATGAGCAGTTCTTC. This gives the protein CSVDGGISYNEQFF.

The chain uses TRBV28 and TRBJ2-7, with 10 bases identical to TRBD1. The CDR3 has 14 amino acids. The germline gives CDR1 MDHEN, CDR2 SYDVKM. V lost 6 bases to trimming and J lost 6 bases; unmatched junction nucleotides: 8. The CDR3 reads CASSLTGGLGEQYF. The CDR3 DNA reads as TGTGCCAGCAGCCTGACAGGGGGCCTTGGCGAGCAGTACTTC. The variable domain in full, completed from reference TRBV28 and TRBJ2-7, reads DVKVTQSSRYLVKRTGEKVFLECVQDMDHENMFWYRQDPGLGLRLIYFSYDVKMKEKGDIPEGYSVSREKKERFSLILESASTNQTSMYLCASSLTGGLGEQYFGPGTRLTVT.

This clone was detected once. The chain carries TRBV7-3 and TRBJ2-1; D perhaps matches TRBD1 (6 bases). From germline, CDR1 is SGHTA and CDR2 FQGTGA. V lost 1 base to trimming and J lost 9 bases, with 19 bases between them. The CDR3 runs 16 residues. CDR3 residues: CASSLRQSNRVGEQFF. The CDR3 DNA is TGTGCCAGCAGCTTAAGGCAATCCAACAGGGTCGGTGAGCAGTTCTTC.

The rearrangement joins TRBV9 to TRBJ2-7, with 7 nucleotides matching TRBD2. The CDR3 sequence is 15 residues long. Trimming cost V 0 bases and J 7 bases; bases outside gene matches: 10. Germline values: CDR1 SGDLS, CDR2 YYNGEE. The CDR3 loop is CASSVGGRGTGEQYF. The CDR3 bases are TGTGCCAGCAGCGTAGGAGGGCGGGGGACGGGGGAGCAGTACTTC.

The CDR3 here is CAWSGQVLAFF. The CDR3 DNA follows: TGTGCCTGGAGCGGACAGGTCTTAGCTTTCTTT. The chain couples TRBV30 to TRBJ1-1; 7 bases are shared with TRBD1. Germline V lookup: CDR1 GTSNPN, CDR2 SVGIG (reference sequence). There are 11 residues in the CDR3. Trimming at V came to 3 bases and at J to 10 bases, leaving 5 bases not matched to a gene.

The chain employs TRBV15 and TRBJ1-1; a possible D gene is TRBD1 (6 bases). The CDR3 runs to 13 residues. Between the trimmed V and J ends, which lost 5 bases and 8 bases, there was a span of 15 bases. CDR1 LNHNV and CDR2 YYDKDF come from the germline V gene (reference sequence). CDR3 bases: TGTGCCACCAGCCATTCGGGGGGGGCAGAAGCTTTCTTT. This encodes CATSHSGGAEAFF.

This clone came up once. The chain employs TRBV6-2 or TRBV6-3 and TRBJ2-5, with 8 bases identical to TRBD2. The trim removed 5 bases at V and 2 bases at J, leaving 4 bases unmatched. The germline gives CDR1 MNHEY, CDR2 SVGEGT. The CDR3 is 14 amino acids. The CDR3 is CASSRGGPQETQYF. The CDR3 coding sequence is TGTGCCAGCAGTCGGGGGGGTCCTCAAGAGACCCAGTACTTC.

The gene calls are TRBV6-5 and TRBJ1-5; possibly TRBD1 for D (5 bases). Per the germline V gene, CDR1 is MNHEY and CDR2 is SVGAGI. Trimming stripped 4 bases from V and 4 bases from J, with 11 bases between. The CDR3 is 14 amino acids. CDR3 loop: CASSSWGANQPQHF. The CDR3 coding sequence is TGTGCCAGCAGTTCGTGGGGCGCGAATCAGCCCCAGCATTTT.

The rearrangement joins TRBV2 to TRBJ2-7; 8 bases are shared with TRBD1. The CDR3 is 12 amino acids. The V and J ends lost 6 bases and 3 bases, in that order; junction bases with no gene match: 1. Germline assignment: CDR1 SNHLY and CDR2 FYNNEI. In DNA, the CDR3 is TGTGCCAGCAGCGGACAGGGCTACGAGCAGTACTTC. It specifies CASSGQGYEQYF.

The chain joins TRBV30 to TRBJ2-5, with 7 nucleotides matching TRBD1. V was pared by 4 bases and J by 5 bases, with 7 bases of the junction left unmatched. CDR1 GTSNPN and CDR2 SVGIG come from the germline V gene (reference sequence). This CDR3 has 13 residues. CDR3 sequence reads: CAWKRDSPETQYF. CDR3 nucleotides: TGTGCCTGGAAACGGGACAGTCCGGAGACCCAGTACTTC.

The rearrangement links TRBV18 to TRBJ1-2, with a possible D match to TRBD1 (6 bases). Germline V lookup: CDR1 KGHSH, CDR2 LQKENI. The ends were cut back, 4 bases at V and 8 bases at J, with 11 bases in the middle. The CDR3 has 12 amino acids. CDR3 nucleotides: TGTGCCAGCTCACAACCCCAGGGGGGCTACACCTTC. It yields the protein CASSQPQGGYTF.

The chain couples TRBV3-1 (or the pseudogene TRBV3-2) to TRBJ2-3; D is possibly TRBD1 (6 bases). The CDR3 contains 15 residues. Trimming shortened V by 4 bases and J by 1 base, and 12 bases separated the two germline ends. The germline gives CDR1 LGHDT, CDR2 YNNKEL (reference sequence). CDR3 DNA: TGTGCCAGCAGCCCCTTGGGGGCGGGCACAGATACGCAGTATTTT. Residues: CASSPLGAGTDTQYF.

The chain uses TRBV12-3 or TRBV12-4 and TRBJ1-1; a weak D match, TRBD1 (5 bases). V lost 0 bases and J 11 bases, leaving 10 bases between the germline ends. CDR3 length: 12 residues. The CDR3 sequence is CASSLAGQEAFF. The DNA for the CDR3 is TGTGCCAGCAGTTTAGCGGGGCAGGAGGCTTTCTTT.

The chain is built from TRBV27 and TRBJ2-2, with D unclear. V lost 11 bases and J 0 bases, leaving 10 bases between the germline ends. Germline V gene lookup returns CDR1 MNHEY and CDR2 SMNVEV (reference sequence). This CDR3 is built from 13 residues. The CDR3 DNA reads TGTGCCGCTATCCCAACGAACACCGGGGAGCTGTTTTTT. It specifies CAAIPTNTGELFF.

The chain employs TRBV7-2 and TRBJ2-5; TRBD1 matches at 7 bases. The CDR3 spans 19 residues. The junction had 20 bases not matched to a gene; V was cut back by 2 bases and J by 5 bases. Per the germline V gene, CDR1 is SGHTA and CDR2 is FQGNSA. The CDR3 here is CASSLIRGGLIQQGETQYF. The CDR3 nucleotides read TGTGCCAGCAGCTTAATCCGTGGAGGACTCATCCAACAGGGGGAGACCCAGTACTTC.

The rearrangement links TRBV11-3 to TRBJ1-1, with D possibly matching TRBD1 (5 bases). Between the trimmed V and J ends, which lost 5 bases and 4 bases, there was a span of 14 bases. The CDR3 sequence is 14 residues long. Germline assignment: CDR1 SGHNT and CDR2 YENEEA. The DNA of the CDR3 is TGTGCCAGCAGCCGTGGGCGGGACTCCACTGAAGCTTTCTTT. Its protein is CASSRGRDSTEAFF.

J is TRBJ2-5 and V is TRBV10-3, with TRBD2 identical over 10 bases. The CDR3 runs to 14 residues. The V gene end was trimmed by 3 bases and the J gene end by 3 bases; junction bases not matched to a gene: 1. Germline CDR1 and CDR2: ENHRY and SYGVKD. The CDR3 nucleotides are TGTGCCATCAGTGAAGGGACTAGCGAAGAGACCCAGTACTTC. Its translation is CAISEGTSEETQYF.

V usage is TRBV6-5 and J usage is TRBJ2-7; weak D call: TRBD1 (6 bases). The CDR3 extends over 15 amino acids. V lost 6 bases, J lost 4 bases, and 19 bases lay in between. The germline V gene has CDR1 MNHEY and CDR2 SVGAGI. The chain's CDR3 is CASRGAASGSYEQYF. CDR3 DNA: TGTGCCAGCAGGGGGGCGGCCTCAGGGTCATACGAGCAGTACTTC.

The rearrangement uses TRBV28 and TRBJ1-5; D is uncertain. With 7 bases removed from V and 5 bases from J, the gap between germline ends came to 9 bases. The CDR3 spans 12 residues. CDR1 is MDHEN and CDR2 is SYDVKM in the germline V gene. CDR3 amino acids: CASKEGHQPQHF. Here the CDR3 DNA reads TGTGCCAGCAAGGAGGGCCATCAGCCCCAGCATTTT.

V usage is TRBV7-6 and J usage is TRBJ2-2; 12 bases are shared with TRBD2. Germline loops: CDR1 SGHVS, CDR2 FNYEAQ. The junction had 5 bases not matched to a gene; V was cut back by 5 bases and J by 4 bases. This CDR3 comprises 16 residues. CDR3 sequence: CASSLKLAGGTGELFF. CDR3 nucleotides: TGTGCCAGCAGCCTCAAACTAGCGGGAGGCACCGGGGAGCTGTTTTTT.

V and J are TRBV5-1 and TRBJ1-2; D is unclear. The CDR3 covers 13 residues. Trimming removed 1 base from V and 0 bases from J, with 4 bases in between. Germline V gene data show CDR1 as SGHRS and CDR2 as YFSETQ. The CDR3 reads CASSLQTNYGYTF. CDR3 bases: TGCGCCAGCAGCTTGCAGACTAACTATGGCTACACCTTC. Full variable domain (outside the CDR3, taken from reference TRBV5-1 and TRBJ1-2): KAGVTQTPRYLIKTRGQQVTLSCSPISGHRSVSWYQQTPGQGLQFLFEYFSETQRNKGNFPGRFSGRQFSNSRSEMNVSTLELGDSALYLCASSLQTNYGYTFGSGTRLTVV.

This sequence joins TRBV2 and TRBJ1-3, with TRBD1 as a possible D gene (5 bases). The CDR3 sequence is 15 residues long. The ends were cut back, 7 bases at V and 1 base at J, with 14 bases in the middle. Germline V gives CDR1 SNHLY, CDR2 FYNNEI. The CDR3 bases are TGTGCCAGCACCCCGTGGGGGAGGTCTGGAAACACCATATATTTT. The encoded protein is CASTPWGRSGNTIYF. Combining the CDR3 with reference TRBV2 and TRBJ1-3 gives the whole variable domain EPEVTQTPSHQVTQMGQEVILRCVPISNHLYFYWYRQILGQKVEFLVSFYNNEISEKSEIFDDQFSVERPDGSNFTLKIRSTKLEDSAMYFCASTPWGRSGNTIYFGEGSWLTVV.

V gene TRBV5-5 combines with J gene TRBJ1-1; D remains unclear. CDR3 length equals 13 residues. Germline CDR1 SGHKS, CDR2 YYEKEE (reference sequence). Trimming removed 4 bases from V and 0 bases from J, with 7 bases in between. The CDR3 DNA is TGTGCCAGCAGCCCCTATATGAACACTGAAGCTTTCTTT. Amino acids: CASSPYMNTEAFF.

The chain is built from TRBV7-3 and TRBJ1-6; 7 bases map to TRBD1. CDR1 and CDR2 from the germline V gene are SGHTA and FQGTGA. The CDR3 length is 14 residues. V gave up 5 bases and J gave up 10 bases; unmatched junction bases: 8. The CDR3 loop is CASSVTGERSPLHF. DNA of the CDR3: TGTGCCAGCAGCGTTACAGGGGAAAGATCACCCCTCCACTTT. The full variable domain, completed using reference TRBV7-3 and TRBJ1-6, is GAGVSQTPSNKVTEKGKYVELRCDPISGHTALYWYRQSLGQGPEFLIYFQGTGAADDSGLPNDRFFAVRPEGSVSTLKIQRTERGDSAVYLCASSVTGERSPLHFGNGTRLTVT.

Comments on this clone: Other DNA variants within this sample encode the same CDR3. The chain carries TRBV18 and TRBJ2-1; TRBD2 aligns across 8 bases. Trimming took 4 bases from V and 4 from J; bases not matched to a gene: 3. Germline CDR1 is KGHSH and CDR2 is LQKENI. The CDR3 has 14 residues. The CDR3 here is CASSRAGGYNEQFF. The CDR3 DNA reads TGTGCCAGCTCACGGGCGGGGGGATACAATGAGCAGTTCTTC. Variable domain in full (rest from reference TRBV18 and TRBJ2-1): NAGVMQNPRHLVRRRGQEARLRCSPMKGHSHVYWYRQLPEEGLKFMVYLQKENIIDESGMPKERFSAEFPKEGPSILRIQQVVRGDSAAYFCASSRAGGYNEQFFGPGTRLTVL.

V is TRBV4-3 and J is TRBJ2-7, with 9 bases that match TRBD1. CDR3 length: 17 residues. With 0 bases clipped from V and 5 bases from J, the junction kept 11 bases outside the gene matches. Germline loops: CDR1 LGHNA, CDR2 YSLEER. The CDR3 DNA is TGCGCCAGCAGCCAAGATGGGCGCGGGACAGGGATGAACGAGCAGTACTTC. It translates to CASSQDGRGTGMNEQYF.